This T cell receptor (beta chain) was documented in a study of response to subunit inactivated influenza vaccine. Germline V gene lookup returns CDR1 DFQATT and CDR2 SNEGSKA (reference sequence). The CDR3 is 15 amino acids. V lost 0 bases and J lost 5; bases outside the gene matches: 7. One entry per CDR3 protein, called by TCRdb with MiXCR from the RT-PCR reads. The data contain some 570,000 distinct CDR3 sequences, 11% of them singletons. This sample also belongs to another study, concerning T cells expressing NK-cell markers. That source reports: The TCR beta cDNA came from 5'RACE template switching with UMIs. Serological testing identified most of the eight sequenced donors as HCMV-seropositive and one as seronegative. For several experiments, T cell sorting was restricted to the alpha-beta TCR population by means of an anti-gamma-delta TCR antibody.

This clonotype was sampled from a man between 50 and 59 years old who received an inactivated influenza vaccine. Source: PBMCs from blood, taken on the day of vaccination. The chain links TRBV20-1 to TRBJ2-5; 9 positions agree with TRBD1. CDR3 in amino acids: CSARDWTGVSETQYF. For the CDR3, the DNA is TGCAGTGCTAGAGATTGGACAGGGGTCTCGGAGACCCAGTACTTC.